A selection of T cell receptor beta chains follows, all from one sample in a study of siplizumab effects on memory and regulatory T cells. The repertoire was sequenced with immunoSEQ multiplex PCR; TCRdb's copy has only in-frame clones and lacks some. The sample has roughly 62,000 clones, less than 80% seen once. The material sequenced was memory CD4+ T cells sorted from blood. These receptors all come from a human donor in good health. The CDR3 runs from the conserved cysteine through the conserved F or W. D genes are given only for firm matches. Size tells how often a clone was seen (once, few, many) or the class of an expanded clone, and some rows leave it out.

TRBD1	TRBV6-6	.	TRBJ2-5	TGTGCCACCTCGGACAGGGGGGGAGAGACCCAGTACTTC	CATSDRGGETQYF
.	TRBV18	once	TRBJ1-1	TGTGCCAGCTCAAGTTCAGGGGCCACTGAAGCTTTCTTT	CASSSSGATEAFF
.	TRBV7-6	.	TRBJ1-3	TGTGCCAGCAGCTTAGCTGTCGGGGGCTCTGGAAACACCATATATTTT	CASSLAVGGSGNTIYF
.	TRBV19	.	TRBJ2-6	TGTGCCAGTAGTATAAGCTCTGGGGCCAACGTCCTGACTTTC	CASSISSGANVLTF
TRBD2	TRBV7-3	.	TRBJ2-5	TGTGCCAGCAGCTTCCGCGGGGGGGCCGGAGAGACCCAGTACTTC	CASSFRGGAGETQYF
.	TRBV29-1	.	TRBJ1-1	TGCAGCGTTGACCGGACAGCGTACACTGAAGCTTTCTTT	CSVDRTAYTEAFF
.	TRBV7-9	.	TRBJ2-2	TGTGCCAGCAGCTTGTCCTCCCGTACGGTCGGCGGCACCGGGGAGCTGTTTTTT	CASSLSSRTVGGTGELFF
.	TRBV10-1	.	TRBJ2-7	TGCGCCAGCAGAAGACAGCCCACTACCTACGAGCAGTACTTC	CASRRQPTTYEQYF
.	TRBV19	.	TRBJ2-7	TGTGCCAGTTCAGGACGGTACTCCTACGAGCAGTACTTC	CASSGRYSYEQYF
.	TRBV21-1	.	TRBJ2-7	TGTGCCAGCAACCGCTCTAACCGACAGGGGTGGTACGAGCAGTACTTC	CASNRSNRQGWYEQYF
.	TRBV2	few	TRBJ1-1	TGTGCCAGCTCTCCGGAACAGGCAATCACTGAAGCTTTCTTT	CASSPEQAITEAFF
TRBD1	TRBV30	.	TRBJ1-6	TGTGCCGGGACTCAGGGGGGGAATTCACCCCTCCACTTT	CAGTQGGNSPLHF
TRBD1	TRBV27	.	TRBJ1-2	TGTGCCAGCGGCTCAGGGGGCGGCTATGGCTACACCTTC	CASGSGGGYGYTF
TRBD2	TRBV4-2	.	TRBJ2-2	TGTGCCAGCAGCCAAGGGACTAGCGGGGATGTCGGGGAGCTGTTTTTT	CASSQGTSGDVGELFF
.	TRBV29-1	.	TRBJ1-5	TGCAGCGTAGGGGGAGGCAATCAGCCCCAGCATTTT	CSVGGGNQPQHF
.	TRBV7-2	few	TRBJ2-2	TGTGCCAGCAGCTGGTTACACACCGGGGAGCTGTTTTTT	CASSWLHTGELFF
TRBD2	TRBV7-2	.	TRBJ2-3	TGTGCCAGCAGCTTGCTAGCGGGGGCATGGGATACGCAGTATTTT	CASSLLAGAWDTQYF
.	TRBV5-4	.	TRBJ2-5	TGTGCCAGCAGCTTAGCCGGGGGGCCTAAAGAGACCCAGTACTTC	CASSLAGGPKETQYF
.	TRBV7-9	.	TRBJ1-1	TGTGCCAGCAGCTTGCAGGGTGGAACGAACACTGAAGCTTTCTTT	CASSLQGGTNTEAFF
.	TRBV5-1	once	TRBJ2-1	TGCGCCAGCAGCTTGTCGCGGAGCTACAATGAGCAGTTCTTC	CASSLSRSYNEQFF
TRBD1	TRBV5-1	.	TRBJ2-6	TGCGCCAGCAGCCTAACGGGACAGGGTTCTGGGGCCAACGTCCTGACTTTC	CASSLTGQGSGANVLTF
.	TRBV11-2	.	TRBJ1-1	TGTGCCAGCAGCTTAGAAAGGGTTGGGGCTTTCTTT	CASSLERVGAFF
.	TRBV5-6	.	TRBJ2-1	TGTGCCAGCAGCTCCTTGTGGAGGCCCTACAATGAGCAGTTCTTC	CASSSLWRPYNEQFF
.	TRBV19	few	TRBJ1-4	TGTGCCAGTACGCGCGGCAGTACAAATGAAAAACTGTTTTTT	CASTRGSTNEKLFF
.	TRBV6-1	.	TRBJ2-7	TGTGCCGTCCAAGGGTGGAGCCCCTACGAGCAGTACTTC	CAVQGWSPYEQYF
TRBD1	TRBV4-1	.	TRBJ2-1	TGCGCCAGCAGCCCCCGAGCCCCGGGACAGGTATACAATGAGCAGTTCTTC	CASSPRAPGQVYNEQFF
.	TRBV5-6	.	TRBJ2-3	TGTGCCAGCTCCTGGGGGCCCCCAGATACGCAGTATTTT	CASSWGPPDTQYF
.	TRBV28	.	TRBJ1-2	TGTGCCAGCAGTCTGAAGGTCTATGGCTACACCTTC	CASSLKVYGYTF
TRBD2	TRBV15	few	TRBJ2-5	TGTGCCACCAGCAGAGATTTGGGAGCGGGGGGGCCTGTACCGGCAGAGACCCAGTACTTC	CATSRDLGAGGPVPAETQYF
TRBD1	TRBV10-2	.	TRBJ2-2	TGCGCCAGCACTCCAGGGACAGGTTACACCGGGGAGCTGTTTTTT	CASTPGTGYTGELFF
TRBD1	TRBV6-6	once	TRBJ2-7	TGTGCCAGCAGCGGGACAGTTGCGTCCTACGAGCAGTACTTC	CASSGTVASYEQYF
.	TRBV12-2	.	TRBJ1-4	TGTGCAAGTCGCCCGAGTTATCCAGGGTTGGGTGAAAAACTGTTTTTT	CASRPSYPGLGEKLFF
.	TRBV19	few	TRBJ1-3	TGTGCCAGTAGTATCGACAGCGCTGGAAACACCATATATTTT	CASSIDSAGNTIYF
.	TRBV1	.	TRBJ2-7	TGCACCAGCAGCCAAGATCTTTGGACACGCAGCTCCTACGAGCAGTACTTC	CTSSQDLWTRSSYEQYF
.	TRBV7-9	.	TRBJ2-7	TGTGCCAGCAGCTTAGTGGAGGGCTACGAGCAGTACTTC	CASSLVEGYEQYF
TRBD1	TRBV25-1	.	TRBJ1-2	TGTGCCAGCAGTCCGACAGGGCTTGCTAACTATGGCTACACCTTC	CASSPTGLANYGYTF
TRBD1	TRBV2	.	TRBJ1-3	TGTGCCAGCAGTCGCTGGGACAGCTCTGGAAACACCATATATTTT	CASSRWDSSGNTIYF
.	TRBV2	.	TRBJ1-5	TGTGCCACCAAATCCTATAGCAATCAGCCCCAGCATTTT	CATKSYSNQPQHF
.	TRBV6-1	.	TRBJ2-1	TGTGCCAGCAGTCGAACGAAGGGTGGTGAGCAGTTCTTC	CASSRTKGGEQFF
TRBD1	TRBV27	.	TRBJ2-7	TGTGCCAGCATAAGGGGGCCCGAGCAGTACTTC	CASIRGPEQYF
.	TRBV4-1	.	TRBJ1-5	TGCGCCAGCAGCCAATCCTATCGGGGCAATCAGCCCCAGCATTTT	CASSQSYRGNQPQHF
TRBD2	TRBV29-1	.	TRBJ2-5	TGCAGCGTTGGCGGGACTAGGGGGGAGACCCAGTACTTC	CSVGGTRGETQYF
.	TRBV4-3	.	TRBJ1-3	TGCGCCAGCAGCCAAGATCCAGGGGATTCTGGAAACACCATATATTTT	CASSQDPGDSGNTIYF
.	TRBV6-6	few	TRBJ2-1	TGTGCCAGCAGTCTAGAGTTAGGGTCCTACAATGAGCAGTTCTTC	CASSLELGSYNEQFF
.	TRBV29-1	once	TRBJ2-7	TGCAGCGTTGAAGTCGGGGGATCCTACGAGCAGTACTTC	CSVEVGGSYEQYF
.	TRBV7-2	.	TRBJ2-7	TGTGCCAGCAGCTTACTCGGGGGAAGCTCCTACGAGCAGTACTTC	CASSLLGGSSYEQYF
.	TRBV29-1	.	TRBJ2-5	TGCAGCGCGAGGGATAATGGACAGCAAGAGACCCAGTACTTC	CSARDNGQQETQYF
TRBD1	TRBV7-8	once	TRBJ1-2	TGTGCCAGCAGCTTCCGGACAGGGAACTATGGCTACACCTTC	CASSFRTGNYGYTF
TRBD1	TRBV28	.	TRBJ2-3	TGTGCCAGCAGTTTTGACAGGGGAGTAGATACGCAGTATTTT	CASSFDRGVDTQYF
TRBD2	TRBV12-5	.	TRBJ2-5	TGTGCTAGTGGTTCCGCCTCTCCGGGGGGTCAAGAGACCCAGTACTTC	CASGSASPGGQETQYF
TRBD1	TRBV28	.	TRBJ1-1	TGTGCCAGCAGTCCTATTCGGGACAGGGGACTCATCACTGAAGCTTTCTTT	CASSPIRDRGLITEAFF
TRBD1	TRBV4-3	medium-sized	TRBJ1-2	TGCGCCAGCAGCCAAGGGGTCAGGACAGGGGGGCACTATGGCTACACCTTC	CASSQGVRTGGHYGYTF